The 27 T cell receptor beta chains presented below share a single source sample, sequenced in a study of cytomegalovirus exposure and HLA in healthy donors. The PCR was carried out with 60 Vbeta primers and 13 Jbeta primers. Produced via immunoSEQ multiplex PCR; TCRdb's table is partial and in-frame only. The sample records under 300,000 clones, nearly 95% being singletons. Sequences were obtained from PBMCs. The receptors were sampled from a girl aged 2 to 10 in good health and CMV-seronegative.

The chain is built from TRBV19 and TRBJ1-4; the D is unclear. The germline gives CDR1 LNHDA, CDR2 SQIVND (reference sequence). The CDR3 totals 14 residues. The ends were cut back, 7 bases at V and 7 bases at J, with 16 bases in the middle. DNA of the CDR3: TGTGCCAGTACCGCGACGGTAGGAGGTGAAAAACTGTTTTTT. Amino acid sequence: CASTATVGGEKLFF.

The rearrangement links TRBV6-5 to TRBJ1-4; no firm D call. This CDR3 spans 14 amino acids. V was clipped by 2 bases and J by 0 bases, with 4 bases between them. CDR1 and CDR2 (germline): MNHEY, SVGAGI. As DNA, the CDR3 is TGTGCCAGCAGTTACGGCCCAACTAATGAAAAACTGTTTTTT. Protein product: CASSYGPTNEKLFF.

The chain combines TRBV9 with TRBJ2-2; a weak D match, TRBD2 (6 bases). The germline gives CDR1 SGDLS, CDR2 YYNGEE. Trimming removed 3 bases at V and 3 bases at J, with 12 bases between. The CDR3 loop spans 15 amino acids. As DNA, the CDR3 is TGTGCCAGCAGCGAGACTAGTATCCACACCGGGGAGCTGTTTTTT. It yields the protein CASSETSIHTGELFF.

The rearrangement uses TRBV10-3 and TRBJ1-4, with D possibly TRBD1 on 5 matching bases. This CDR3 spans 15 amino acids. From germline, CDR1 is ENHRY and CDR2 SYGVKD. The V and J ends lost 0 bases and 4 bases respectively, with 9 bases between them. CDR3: CAISESRGYNEKLFF. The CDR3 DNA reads TGTGCCATCAGTGAGTCTAGGGGATATAATGAAAAACTGTTTTTT.

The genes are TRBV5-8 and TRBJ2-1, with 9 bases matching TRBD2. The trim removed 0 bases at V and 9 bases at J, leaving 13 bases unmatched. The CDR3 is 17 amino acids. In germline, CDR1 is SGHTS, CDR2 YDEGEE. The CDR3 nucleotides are TGTGCCAGCAGCTTGGAGCACCTAGCGGGGTGGCCCGGTGAGCAGTTCTTC. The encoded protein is CASSLEHLAGWPGEQFF.

The CDR3 DNA sequence: TGCGCCAGCAGACCACAGCTAAATCAGCCCCAGCATTTT. This encodes CASRPQLNQPQHF. The rearrangement uses TRBV10-2 and TRBJ1-5; D remains unclear. V dropped 6 bases and J dropped 4 bases, with 10 bases sitting between them. Germline V gene sequence: CDR1 WSHSY, CDR2 SAAADI. The CDR3 is made up of 13 amino acids.

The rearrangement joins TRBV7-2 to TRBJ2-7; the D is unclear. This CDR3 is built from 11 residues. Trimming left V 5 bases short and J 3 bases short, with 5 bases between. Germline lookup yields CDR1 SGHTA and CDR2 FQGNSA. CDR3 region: CASSILYEQYF. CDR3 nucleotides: TGTGCCAGCAGCATTCTCTACGAGCAGTACTTC.

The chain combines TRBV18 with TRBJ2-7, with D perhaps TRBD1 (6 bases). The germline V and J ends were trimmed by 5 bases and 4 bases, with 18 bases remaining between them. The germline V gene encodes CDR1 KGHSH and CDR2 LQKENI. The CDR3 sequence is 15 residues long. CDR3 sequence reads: CASSFIGQLGYEQYF. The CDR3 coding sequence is TGTGCCAGCTCATTCATTGGACAGCTCGGTTACGAGCAGTACTTC.

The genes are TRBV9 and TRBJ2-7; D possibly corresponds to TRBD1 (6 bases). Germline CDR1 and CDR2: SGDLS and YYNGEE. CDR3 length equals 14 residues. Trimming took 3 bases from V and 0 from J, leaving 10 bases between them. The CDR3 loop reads CASSATGSSYEQYF. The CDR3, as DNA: TGTGCCAGCAGCGCGACAGGATCCTCCTACGAGCAGTACTTC.

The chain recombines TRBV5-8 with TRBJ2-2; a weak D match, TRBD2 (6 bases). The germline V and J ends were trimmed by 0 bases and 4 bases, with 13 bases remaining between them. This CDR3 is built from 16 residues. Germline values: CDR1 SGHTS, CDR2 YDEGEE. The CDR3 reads CASSLASWGGTGELFF. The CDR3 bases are TGTGCCAGCAGCTTGGCCAGTTGGGGAGGCACCGGGGAGCTGTTTTTT.

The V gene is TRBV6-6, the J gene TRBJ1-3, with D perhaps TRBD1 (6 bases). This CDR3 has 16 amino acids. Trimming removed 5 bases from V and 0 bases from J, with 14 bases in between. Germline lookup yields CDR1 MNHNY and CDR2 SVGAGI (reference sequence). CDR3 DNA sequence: TGTGCCAGCAGTACAACAGGGCCCCACTCTGGAAACACCATATATTTT. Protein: CASSTTGPHSGNTIYF.

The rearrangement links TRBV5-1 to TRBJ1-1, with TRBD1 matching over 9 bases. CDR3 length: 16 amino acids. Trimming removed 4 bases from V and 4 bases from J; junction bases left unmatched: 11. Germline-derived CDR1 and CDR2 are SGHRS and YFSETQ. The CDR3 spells CASSAGQGGLLTEAFF. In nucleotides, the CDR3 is TGCGCCAGCAGCGCGGGACAGGGTGGATTGCTCACTGAAGCTTTCTTT.

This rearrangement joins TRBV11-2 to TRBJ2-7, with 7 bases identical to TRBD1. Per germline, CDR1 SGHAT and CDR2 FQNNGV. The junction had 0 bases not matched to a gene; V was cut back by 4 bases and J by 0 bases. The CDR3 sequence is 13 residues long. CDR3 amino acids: CASSWDSSYEQYF. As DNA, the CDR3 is TGTGCCAGCAGCTGGGACAGCTCCTACGAGCAGTACTTC.

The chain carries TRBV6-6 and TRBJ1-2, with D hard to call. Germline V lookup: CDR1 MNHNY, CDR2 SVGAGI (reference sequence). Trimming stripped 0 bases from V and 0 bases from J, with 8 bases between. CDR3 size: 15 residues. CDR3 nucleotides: TGTGCCAGCAGTTACTCCGACAAGCCTAACTATGGCTACACCTTC. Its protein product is CASSYSDKPNYGYTF.

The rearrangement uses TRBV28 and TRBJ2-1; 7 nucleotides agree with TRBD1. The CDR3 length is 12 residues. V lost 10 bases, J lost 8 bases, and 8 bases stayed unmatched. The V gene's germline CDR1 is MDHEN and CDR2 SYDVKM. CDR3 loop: CATTGYSDEQFF. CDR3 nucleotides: TGTGCCACGACAGGGTACAGCGATGAGCAGTTCTTC.

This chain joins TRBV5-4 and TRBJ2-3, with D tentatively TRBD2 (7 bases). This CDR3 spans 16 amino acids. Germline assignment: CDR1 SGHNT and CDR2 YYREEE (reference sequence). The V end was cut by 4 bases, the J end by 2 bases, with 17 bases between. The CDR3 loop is CASSRGAGVVTDTQYF. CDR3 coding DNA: TGTGCCAGCAGCCGGGGGGCTGGAGTAGTCACAGATACGCAGTATTTT.

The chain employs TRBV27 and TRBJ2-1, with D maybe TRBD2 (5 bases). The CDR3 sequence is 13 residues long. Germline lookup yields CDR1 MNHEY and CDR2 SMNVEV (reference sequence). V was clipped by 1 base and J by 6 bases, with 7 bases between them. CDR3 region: CASSLLDSNEQFF. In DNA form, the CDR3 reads TGTGCCAGCAGTTTATTGGACTCCAATGAGCAGTTCTTC.

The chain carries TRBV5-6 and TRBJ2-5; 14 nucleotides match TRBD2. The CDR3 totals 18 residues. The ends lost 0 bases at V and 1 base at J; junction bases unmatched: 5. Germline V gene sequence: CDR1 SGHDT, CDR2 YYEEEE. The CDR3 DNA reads TGTGCCAGCAGCTTGGGGGGACTAGCGGGGGAAATCCAAGAGACCCAGTACTTC. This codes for CASSLGGLAGEIQETQYF. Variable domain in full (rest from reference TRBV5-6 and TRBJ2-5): DAGVTQSPTHLIKTRGQQVTLRCSPKSGHDTVSWYQQALGQGPQFIFQYYEEEERQRGNFPDRFSGHQFPNYSSELNVNALLLGDSALYLCASSLGGLAGEIQETQYFGPGTRLLVL.

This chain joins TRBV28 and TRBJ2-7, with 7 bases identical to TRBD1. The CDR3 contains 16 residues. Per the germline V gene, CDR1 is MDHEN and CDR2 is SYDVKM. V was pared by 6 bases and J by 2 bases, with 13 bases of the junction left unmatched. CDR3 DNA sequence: TGTGCCAGCAGCCCACCCCGGACAGGTGCAACCTACGAGCAGTACTTC. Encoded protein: CASSPPRTGATYEQYF.

The DNA of the CDR3 is TGTGCCAGCGGGGAGTACAATGAGCAGTTCTTC. This sequence encodes CASGEYNEQFF. The chain carries TRBV25-1 and TRBJ2-1; D possibly corresponds to TRBD2 (5 bases). Germline V gene sequence: CDR1 MGHDK, CDR2 SYGVNS. The V end lost 8 bases, the J end lost 4 bases, and 6 bases lay between the germline ends. CDR3 size: 11 residues.

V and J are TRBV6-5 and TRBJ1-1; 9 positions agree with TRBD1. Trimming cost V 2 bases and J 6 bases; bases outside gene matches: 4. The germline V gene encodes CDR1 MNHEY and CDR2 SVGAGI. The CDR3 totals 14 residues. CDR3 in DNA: TGTGCCAGCAGTTACCCGGACAGGGGCGCTGAAGCTTTCTTT. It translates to CASSYPDRGAEAFF.

The CDR3 sequence: CASSFWASASQETQYF. CDR3 nucleotide sequence: TGTGCCAGCAGTTTTTGGGCTAGCGCCTCCCAAGAGACCCAGTACTTC. The V call is TRBV27, the J call TRBJ2-5; D perhaps matches TRBD2 (6 bases). V lost 3 bases and J 1 base, leaving 15 bases between the germline ends. The CDR3 contains 16 residues. CDR1 and CDR2 from the germline V gene are MNHEY and SMNVEV (reference sequence).

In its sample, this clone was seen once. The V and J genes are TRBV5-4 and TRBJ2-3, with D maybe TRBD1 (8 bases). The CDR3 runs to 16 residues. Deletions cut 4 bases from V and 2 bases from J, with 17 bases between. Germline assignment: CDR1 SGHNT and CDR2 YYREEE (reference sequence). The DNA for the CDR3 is TGTGCCAGCAGCCTCCGGACAGGGACTATCACAGATACGCAGTATTTT. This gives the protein CASSLRTGTITDTQYF.

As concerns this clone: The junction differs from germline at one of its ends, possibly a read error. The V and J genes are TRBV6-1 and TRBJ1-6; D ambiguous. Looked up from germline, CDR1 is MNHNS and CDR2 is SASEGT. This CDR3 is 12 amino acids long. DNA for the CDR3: TGTGCCAGCAGTGAAATGTATTCGCCCCTCCACTTT. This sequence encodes CASSEMYSPLHF.

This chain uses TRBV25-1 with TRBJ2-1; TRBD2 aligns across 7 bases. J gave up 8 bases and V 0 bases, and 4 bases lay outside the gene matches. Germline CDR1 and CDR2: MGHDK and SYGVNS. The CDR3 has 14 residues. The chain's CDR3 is CASSEYWEGHEQFF. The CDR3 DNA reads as TGTGCCAGCAGTGAATATTGGGAGGGCCATGAGCAGTTCTTC.

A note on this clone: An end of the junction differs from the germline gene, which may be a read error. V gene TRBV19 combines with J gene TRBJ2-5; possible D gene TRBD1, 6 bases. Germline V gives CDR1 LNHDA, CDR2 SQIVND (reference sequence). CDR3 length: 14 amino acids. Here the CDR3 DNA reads TGTGCCAGTAGAGCGGACAGAAAACAAGGGACCCAGTACTTC. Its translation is CASRADRKQGTQYF.

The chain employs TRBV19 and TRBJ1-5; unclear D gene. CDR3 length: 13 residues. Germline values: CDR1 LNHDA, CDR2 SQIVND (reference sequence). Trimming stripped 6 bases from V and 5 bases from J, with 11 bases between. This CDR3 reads CASRGQEYQPQHF. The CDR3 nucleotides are TGTGCCAGTAGAGGTCAGGAATATCAGCCCCAGCATTTT.